This entry lists 29 T cell receptor beta chains sequenced from one sample in a study of T cells in Graves' hyperthyroidism and ophthalmopathy. TCR beta CDR3 region amplification was performed from RNA transcripts. HTBI primers were the set used in a first-round RT-PCR of the TCR CDR3. Using its own MiXCR run on the multiplex PCR reads, TCRdb lists one record per CDR3 protein. The sample yields around 340,000 distinct CDR3 sequences, 15% to 20% seen once. Sequences were obtained from blood. These receptor sequences come from a woman aged 50 to 60 with Graves' hyperthyroidism.

The chain combines TRBV20-1 with TRBJ2-3; 8 bases match TRBD2. Per the germline V gene, CDR1 is DFQATT and CDR2 is SNEGSKA (reference sequence). CDR3 length: 12 residues. Trimming took 8 bases from V and 1 from J; bases not matched to a gene: 2. CDR3 protein: CSPGGGTDTQYF. CDR3 DNA: TGCAGTCCGGGGGGGGGCACAGATACGCAGTATTTT.

As to this clonotype: With a much larger clone just one base away, this may be a read error. The rearrangement joins TRBV6-1 to TRBJ1-4, with TRBD1 as a possible D gene (5 bases). This CDR3 region has 15 residues. Per germline, CDR1 MNHNS and CDR2 SASEGT. CDR3 sequence reads: CASSGMTAPNEELFF. The DNA for the CDR3 is TGTGCCAGCAGTGGGATGACAGCACCTAATGAAGAACTGTTTTTT.

This clonotype has ten or more counts. V usage is TRBV18 and J usage is TRBJ1-1, with D uncertain. CDR1 KGHSH and CDR2 LQKENI come from the germline V gene. The CDR3 totals 11 residues. V was pared by 8 bases and J by 7 bases, with 11 bases between. The CDR3 reads CASLSESEAFF. For the CDR3, the DNA is TGTGCCAGCCTCTCCGAGAGTGAAGCTTTCTTT. Drawing the rest from reference TRBV18 and TRBJ1-1, the complete variable domain is NAGVMQNPRHLVRRRGQEARLRCSPMKGHSHVYWYRQLPEEGLKFMVYLQKENIIDESGMPKERFSAEFPKEGPSILRIQQVVRGDSAAYFCASLSESEAFFGQGTRLTVV.

This clonotype was seen a few times. V gene TRBV7-8 combines with J gene TRBJ2-7; no firm D call. The CDR3 contains 14 residues. Germline CDR1 reads SGHVS; CDR2 reads FQNEAQ. V lost 3 bases, J lost 1 base, and 10 bases lay in between. In DNA form, the CDR3 reads TGTGCCAGCAGCTTTTCGGCGGCGTCCTACGAGCAGTACTTC. Protein sequence: CASSFSAASYEQYF. Looking up the rest from reference TRBV7-8 and TRBJ2-7 gives the full variable domain: GAGVSQSPRYKVAKRGQDVALRCDPISGHVSLFWYQQALGQGPEFLTYFQNEAQLDKSGLPSDRFFAERPEGSVSTLKIQRTQQEDSAVYLCASSFSAASYEQYFGPGTRLTVT.

This clonotype has a handful of counts. The chain couples TRBV6-1 to TRBJ2-1, with 9 positions matching TRBD1. Germline loops: CDR1 MNHNS, CDR2 SASEGT. J gave up 7 bases and V 4 bases, and 11 bases lay outside the gene matches. CDR3 length equals 16 residues. CDR3 protein: CASSGDRARGLNEQFF. Written as DNA, the CDR3 is TGTGCCAGCAGTGGGGACAGGGCCCGTGGATTGAATGAGCAGTTCTTC.

This clonotype was counted many times. The chain links TRBV28 to TRBJ2-7; 7 positions match TRBD2. This CDR3 is 13 amino acids long. V shed 6 bases, J shed 7 bases, and the junction held 9 bases outside the gene matches. The germline V gene encodes CDR1 MDHEN and CDR2 SYDVKM. Here the CDR3 reads CASSSLGRGEQYF. DNA of the CDR3: TGTGCCAGCAGCTCCCTGGGGAGGGGAGAGCAGTACTTC.

This clonotype was counted at least ten times. The chain has TRBV12-3 or TRBV12-4 and TRBJ1-2; D unresolved. The CDR3 covers 13 residues. V lost 1 base to trimming and J lost 6 bases, with 9 bases between them. This CDR3 reads CASSLGPTHGYTF. The CDR3 DNA reads TGTGCCAGCAGTTTAGGCCCCACTCATGGCTACACCTTC.

With regard to this clonotype: With a much larger clone just one base away, this may be a read error. This chain uses TRBV7-9 with TRBJ1-1; D is undetermined. The CDR3 has 16 amino acids. V was cut by 5 bases and J by 1 base, with 17 bases left in between. Per germline, CDR1 SEHNR and CDR2 FQNEAQ (reference sequence). DNA of the CDR3: TGTGCCAGCAGCCAAGGCGGCGGAACGCGGAACACTGAAGCTTTCTTT. Protein: CASSQGGGTRNTEAFF. The complete variable domain, with remaining parts taken from reference TRBV7-9 and TRBJ1-1, reads DTGVSQNPRHKITKRGQNVTFRCDPISEHNRLYWYRQTLGQGPEFLTYFQNEAQLEKSRLLSDRFSAERPKGSFSTLEIQRTEQGDSAMYLCASSQGGGTRNTEAFFGQGTRLTVV.

This clonotype was seen repeatedly, ten times or more. V usage is TRBV5-5 and J usage is TRBJ1-4; possibly TRBD1 for D (5 bases). Germline CDR1 reads SGHKS; CDR2 reads YYEKEE (reference sequence). This CDR3 has 13 amino acids. The ends were cut back, 0 bases at V and 8 bases at J, with 8 bases in the middle. CDR3 in DNA: TGTGCCAGCAGCTTGGTTGGGGACGAAAAACTGTTTTTT. It codes for CASSLVGDEKLFF.

The chain couples TRBV4-2 to TRBJ1-4, with 8 nucleotides matching TRBD1. The germline CDR1 and CDR2 sequences are LGHNA and YNFKEQ. V was clipped by 3 bases and J by 3 bases; unmatched bases: 6. The CDR3 consists of 16 residues. The CDR3 DNA follows: TGTGCCAGCAGCCACGGGGACAGGTTCGCTAATGAAAAACTGTTTTTT. Amino acids: CASSHGDRFANEKLFF.

This clonotype showed up many times. This chain links TRBV7-9 with TRBJ2-2; D ambiguous. The germline V gene encodes CDR1 SEHNR and CDR2 FQNEAQ (reference sequence). This CDR3 has 13 residues. V was pared by 2 bases and J by 9 bases, with 10 bases between. The chain's CDR3 is CASSLPGKRELFF. DNA of the CDR3: TGTGCCAGCAGCTTACCAGGAAAACGGGAGCTGTTTTTT.

The rearrangement links TRBV5-1 to TRBJ2-3; D remains unclear. The CDR3 has 15 residues. V shed 0 bases and J shed 4 bases, with 12 bases lying between them. Per germline, CDR1 SGHRS and CDR2 YFSETQ. The CDR3 DNA is TGCGCCAGCAGCTTGGTACAGCCAACCGCAGATACGCAGTATTTT. Translating it yields CASSLVQPTADTQYF.

This clonotype was detected many times. The CDR3 spells CASSDTGRLGHYGYTF. CDR3 in DNA: TGTGCCAGCAGTGACACTGGGAGGTTGGGGCACTATGGCTACACCTTC. The chain couples TRBV6-1 to TRBJ1-2, with a weak D call TRBD1 (5 bases). CDR1 is MNHNS and CDR2 is SASEGT in the germline V gene. This CDR3 has 16 residues. With 3 bases removed from V and 3 bases from J, the gap between germline ends came to 17 bases.

This clonotype was recorded at least ten times. The chain has TRBV28 and TRBJ2-1, with 12 bases matching TRBD2. CDR3 size: 18 residues. V trimming: 6 bases; J trimming: 0 bases; junction bases outside the gene matches: 9. Germline V CDR1 and CDR2: MDHEN, SYDVKM. In DNA, the CDR3 is TGTGCCAGCAGAGCATTCAGGACTAGCGGGGACTCCTACAATGAGCAGTTCTTC. Protein sequence: CASRAFRTSGDSYNEQFF. The full variable domain, with the rest looked up from reference TRBV28 and TRBJ2-1, is DVKVTQSSRYLVKRTGEKVFLECVQDMDHENMFWYRQDPGLGLRLIYFSYDVKMKEKGDIPEGYSVSREKKERFSLILESASTNQTSMYLCASRAFRTSGDSYNEQFFGPGTRLTVL.

In its sample, this clonotype was seen many times. This chain links TRBV12-3 or TRBV12-4 with TRBJ2-1; D gene unclear. Trimming pared 2 bases from V and 0 bases from J, leaving 8 bases between. This CDR3 comprises 15 residues. The CDR3 sequence is CASSLPFSSYNEQFF. The CDR3 region has the DNA TGTGCCAGCAGTTTACCGTTTAGCTCCTACAATGAGCAGTTCTTC.

There are a few counts of this clonotype. V usage is TRBV7-3 and J usage is TRBJ2-2; 8 bases are shared with TRBD2. Unmatched junction bases numbered 12, after V lost 4 bases and J lost 5 bases. The CDR3 totals 17 residues. Looked up from germline, CDR1 is SGHTA and CDR2 is FQGTGA. The CDR3 coding sequence is TGTGCCAGCAGCTCCCTCGGGGGGGGGTTCGCAACCGGGGAGCTGTTTTTT. Translated, it gives CASSSLGGGFATGELFF.

This clonotype showed up many times. This chain uses TRBV2 with TRBJ2-5; D is unclear. From germline, CDR1 is SNHLY and CDR2 FYNNEI. CDR3 length equals 12 residues. V lost 4 bases and J lost 0, with 3 bases in between. CDR3 in DNA: TGTGCCAGCAGTGGGGACCAAGAGACCCAGTACTTC. Protein sequence: CASSGDQETQYF.

J is TRBJ2-7 and V is TRBV20-1; 7 bases match TRBD1. This CDR3 contains 14 residues. V lost 6 bases, J lost 4 bases, and 12 bases stayed unmatched. Germline assignment: CDR1 DFQATT and CDR2 SNEGSKA (reference sequence). CDR3 residues: CSAPPVSGGYEQYF. In DNA form, the CDR3 reads TGCAGTGCGCCCCCCGTCTCAGGGGGTTACGAGCAGTACTTC.

This clonotype was recorded a few times. The rearrangement links TRBV2 to TRBJ1-2; tentatively, D is TRBD1 (5 bases). Germline V CDR1 and CDR2: SNHLY, FYNNEI. Trimming took 4 bases from V and 5 from J, leaving 20 bases between them. This CDR3 region has 16 residues. CDR3 protein: CASSGWAARQRYGYTF. The CDR3 DNA is TGTGCCAGCAGTGGCTGGGCCGCCCGACAGAGGTATGGCTACACCTTC.

The V gene is TRBV6-2 or TRBV6-3, the J gene TRBJ2-2, with 12 bases that match TRBD2. V was pared by 5 bases and J by 9 bases, with 4 bases of the junction left unmatched. The CDR3 consists of 14 residues. Per germline, CDR1 MNHEY and CDR2 SVGEGT. CDR3 DNA: TGTGCCAGCAGTGGACTAGCGGGACTTAGGGAGCTGTTTTTT. This codes for CASSGLAGLRELFF.

This clonotype was counted a few times. V is TRBV28 and J is TRBJ2-7; tentative D call: TRBD2 (5 bases). The germline gives CDR1 MDHEN, CDR2 SYDVKM. Deletions cut 4 bases from V and 6 bases from J, with 10 bases between. The CDR3 spans 12 residues. CDR3 loop: CASSSGNGEQYF. Written as DNA, the CDR3 is TGTGCCAGCAGTTCGGGGAACGGCGAGCAGTACTTC.

There are many counts of this clonotype. This rearrangement joins TRBV2 to TRBJ1-2; 8 bases line up with TRBD1. The CDR3 totals 15 residues. CDR1 and CDR2 from the germline V gene are SNHLY and FYNNEI. V was clipped by 2 bases and J by 9 bases; unmatched bases: 11. Here the CDR3 reads CASSEFLADRASYTF. The CDR3 nucleotides read TGTGCCAGCAGTGAATTTTTAGCGGACAGGGCGAGCTACACCTTC.

The sample holds many counts of this clonotype. The chain employs TRBV6-1 and TRBJ2-1; weak D call: TRBD2 (5 bases). V lost 11 bases and J 3 bases, leaving 11 bases between the germline ends. This CDR3 region has 12 residues. CDR1 is MNHNS and CDR2 is SASEGT in the germline V gene. CDR3 sequence reads: CAAGILYNEQFF. In nucleotides, the CDR3 is TGTGCCGCCGGGATCCTCTACAATGAGCAGTTCTTC.

At least ten counts were recorded for this clonotype. The genes are TRBV11-2 and TRBJ2-7; TRBD2 matches 9 bases. The CDR3 has 14 residues. With V trimmed by 1 base and J by 2 bases, 0 bases remained unmatched. Germline CDR1 and CDR2: SGHAT and FQNNGV. The CDR3 loop is CASSLVAGAYEQYF. The CDR3 bases are TGTGCCAGCAGCTTAGTAGCGGGAGCCTACGAGCAGTACTTC.

V usage is TRBV7-6 and J usage is TRBJ2-1; 7 bases fit TRBD2. The CDR3 extends over 14 amino acids. Germline V gives CDR1 SGHVS, CDR2 FNYEAQ. The trim removed 5 bases at V and 3 bases at J, leaving 4 bases unmatched. CDR3 sequence (DNA): TGTGCCAGCAGCCCTCAGCGGGACTACAATGAGCAGTTCTTC. Its protein is CASSPQRDYNEQFF.

This sequence joins TRBV2 and TRBJ1-1; D call uncertain. The CDR3 is 13 residues long. Trimming removed 2 bases from V and 2 bases from J, with 6 bases in between. Germline CDR1 is SNHLY and CDR2 is FYNNEI. CDR3: CASSEWRNTEAFF. The CDR3, as DNA: TGTGCCAGCAGTGAATGGAGAAACACTGAAGCTTTCTTT.

The chain recombines TRBV28 with TRBJ2-7; D is undetermined. Germline V CDR1 and CDR2: MDHEN, SYDVKM. V was trimmed by 5 bases and J by 4 bases, leaving 6 bases between them. CDR3 length: 11 amino acids. This CDR3 reads CASSTYYEQYF. For the CDR3, the DNA is TGTGCCAGCAGTACTTATTACGAGCAGTACTTC.

This clonotype occurred many times. The V call is TRBV11-2, the J call TRBJ1-2; possibly TRBD1 for D (5 bases). V was pared by 6 bases and J by 3 bases, with 14 bases between. The CDR3 is 14 amino acids. Germline V gene sequence: CDR1 SGHAT, CDR2 FQNNGV. The CDR3 loop reads CASSPRAGDYGYTF. CDR3 coding DNA: TGTGCCAGCAGTCCCAGGGCCGGGGACTATGGCTACACCTTC. Full variable domain (rest looked up from reference TRBV11-2 and TRBJ1-2): EAGVAQSPRYKIIEKRQSVAFWCNPISGHATLYWYQQILGQGPKLLIQFQNNGVVDDSQLPKDRFSAERLKGVDSTLKIQPAKLEDSAVYLCASSPRAGDYGYTFGSGTRLTVV.

This clonotype was seen a handful of times. This chain joins TRBV5-1 and TRBJ1-1; no reliable D call. This CDR3 is 15 amino acids long. Germline CDR1 and CDR2: SGHRS and YFSETQ. V was pared by 2 bases and J by 1 base, with 12 bases between. CDR3: CASSLVRVTNTEAFF. CDR3 bases: TGCGCCAGCAGCTTAGTAAGAGTCACGAACACTGAAGCTTTCTTT.